The present entry profiles one TCR beta chain with its context. Its target is not known. The data stem from a study of monozygotic twins with inflammatory bowel disease. CDR3 length: 15 amino acids. Germline V gene lookup returns CDR1 MDHEN and CDR2 SYDVKM. Points from the study as a whole: Repertoires of patients may have been made more variable by differing immunosuppressive treatments.

TCRdb re-called the 5' RACE reads and gives one entry per CDR3 protein, without DNA. The sample's table shows roughly 150,000 distinct CDR3 sequences. Sequencing was performed on blood. The rearrangement links TRBV28 to TRBJ1-5. The sequence came from a human donor with ulcerative colitis or Crohn's disease, or a healthy co-twin of an affected twin (not recorded which). This CDR3 is CASSPHTSTDQPQHF. Full variable domain (missing parts from reference TRBV28 and TRBJ1-5): DVKVTQSSRYLVKRTGEKVFLECVQDMDHENMFWYRQDPGLGLRLIYFSYDVKMKEKGDIPEGYSVSREKKERFSLILESASTNQTSMYLCASSPHTSTDQPQHFGDGTRLSIL.